This TCR beta chain derives from a study of T cells in Graves' hyperthyroidism and ophthalmopathy. The CDR3 regions of TCR beta were amplified from RNA transcripts. The HTBI primer set served for first-round RT-PCR of the TCR CDR3. TCRdb re-called the multiplex PCR reads through MiXCR, storing one row per CDR3 protein. The sample has about 400,000 distinct CDR3 sequences, over 12% seen once; the top ten hold 13%. The length of the CDR3 is 15 residues. Looked up from germline, CDR1 is SGHVS and CDR2 is FNYEAQ. V lost 5 bases and J lost 4; bases outside the gene matches: 10. Whole-study findings and limits: The model predicted ophthalmopathy a median approximately six months before onset.

Duration under 3 months, a NOSPECS grade of at least 4, and a Clinical Activity Score of at least 3 characterized the ophthalmopathy patients. Turning to this clonotype: Its antigen is unknown. Possible read error: a much larger clone is one base away.

This chain joins TRBV7-6 and TRBJ2-5, with 7 bases lining up with TRBD2. The source is a man younger than 30 with Graves' ophthalmopathy. The sequencing input was blood. The DNA of the CDR3 is TGTGCCAGCAGCCCCCTTGGCGGGGAGGGAGAGACCCAGTACTTC. Encoded protein: CASSPLGGEGETQYF.